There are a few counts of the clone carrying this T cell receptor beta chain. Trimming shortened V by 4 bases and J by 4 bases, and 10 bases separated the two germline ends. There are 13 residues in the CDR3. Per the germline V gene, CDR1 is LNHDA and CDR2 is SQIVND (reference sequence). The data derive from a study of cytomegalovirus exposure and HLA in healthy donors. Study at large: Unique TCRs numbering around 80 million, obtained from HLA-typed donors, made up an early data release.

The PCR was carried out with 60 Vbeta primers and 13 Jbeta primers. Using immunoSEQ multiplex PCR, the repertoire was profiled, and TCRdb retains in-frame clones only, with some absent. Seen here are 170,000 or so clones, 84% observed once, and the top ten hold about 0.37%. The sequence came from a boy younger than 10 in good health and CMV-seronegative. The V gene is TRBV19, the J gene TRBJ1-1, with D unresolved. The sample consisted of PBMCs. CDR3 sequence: CASSTGGVTEAFF. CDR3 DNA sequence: TGTGCCAGTAGTACGGGCGGGGTCACTGAAGCTTTCTTT.